Shown below are 7 T cell receptor beta chains from a single sample sequenced in a study of T-cell memory formation after mild COVID-19. TCRdb recomputed calls from the 5' RACE reads with MiXCR, one row per CDR3 protein. Here the sample spans some 300,000 distinct CDR3 sequences, 20% being singletons. Source material: PBMCs or a T cell subset sorted from them (not recorded which). These receptors came from a man aged 18-30 years who had mild COVID-19 (a few samples of this study predate the infection). Cell type and time point are not known.

This clonotype was seen more than once but under ten times. This chain joins TRBV6-6 and TRBJ2-1; the match to TRBD2 covers 12 bases. The CDR3 runs 14 residues. Germline V lookup: CDR1 MNHNY, CDR2 SVGAGI (reference sequence). J lost 8 bases, V lost 6 bases, and 5 bases had no gene match. CDR3 amino acids: CASSTSGGYDEQFF. CDR3 DNA: TGTGCCAGCAGCACTAGCGGGGGGTATGATGAGCAGTTCTTC.

The chain is built from TRBV20-1 and TRBJ2-1; 8 bases are a match to TRBD2. The tail of the sequence fits TRBJ2-7 better, so the J call may be wrong. The CDR3 is 15 amino acids. The V gene's germline CDR1 is DFQATT and CDR2 SNEGSKA (reference sequence). The CDR3 reads CSAPLSGAPYNEQYF. For the CDR3, the DNA is TGCAGTGCTCCACTTAGCGGGGCCCCCTACAATGAGCAGTACTTC.

This clonotype was recorded a few times. V and J are TRBV3-1 and TRBJ2-2; weak D call: TRBD1 (6 bases). The CDR3 sequence is 15 residues long. Germline CDR1 reads LGHDT; CDR2 reads YNNKEL (reference sequence). Trimming left V 6 bases short and J 3 bases short, with 14 bases between. CDR3 DNA sequence: TGTGCCAGCAGACAGTCGGCAGGGGACACCGGGGAGCTGTTTTTT. As protein: CASRQSAGDTGELFF.

The rearrangement uses TRBV6-2 or TRBV6-3 and TRBJ1-6; possibly TRBD1 for D (5 bases). The V end lost 2 bases, the J end lost 14 bases, and 19 bases lay between the germline ends. CDR3 length: 15 amino acids. The germline V gene encodes CDR1 MNHEY and CDR2 SVGEGT. The DNA of the CDR3 is TGTGCCAGCAGTTACGCGGGGGTTTTCGAGTCAACCCTCCACTTT. This translates into CASSYAGVFESTLHF.

Ten or more counts support this clonotype. V and J are TRBV7-2 and TRBJ1-1; D gene uncertain. V lost 6 bases to trimming and J lost 1 base, with 6 bases between them. Germline V gene sequence: CDR1 SGHTA, CDR2 FQGNSA. The CDR3 runs to 12 residues. In DNA form, the CDR3 reads TGTGCCAGCAGTAGAGAGAACACTGAAGCTTTCTTT. Amino acid sequence: CASSRENTEAFF.

This clonotype was counted a few times. This chain connects TRBV5-6 to TRBJ2-3, with 7 bases fitting TRBD1. CDR1 is SGHDT and CDR2 is YYEEEE in the germline V gene. The CDR3 has 13 residues. With V trimmed by 5 bases and J by 6 bases, 6 bases remained unmatched. The DNA of the CDR3 is TGTGCCAGCAGTCCTGACAGGGTTGATACGCAGTATTTT. Translating it yields CASSPDRVDTQYF.

The V call is TRBV12-3 or TRBV12-4, the J call TRBJ2-3; D is ambiguous. V dropped 2 bases and J dropped 1 base, with 10 bases sitting between them. CDR3 length: 15 residues. In DNA, the CDR3 is TGTGCCAGCAGTTTAAGTATCTCGGGCACAGATACGCAGTATTTT. It specifies CASSLSISGTDTQYF.